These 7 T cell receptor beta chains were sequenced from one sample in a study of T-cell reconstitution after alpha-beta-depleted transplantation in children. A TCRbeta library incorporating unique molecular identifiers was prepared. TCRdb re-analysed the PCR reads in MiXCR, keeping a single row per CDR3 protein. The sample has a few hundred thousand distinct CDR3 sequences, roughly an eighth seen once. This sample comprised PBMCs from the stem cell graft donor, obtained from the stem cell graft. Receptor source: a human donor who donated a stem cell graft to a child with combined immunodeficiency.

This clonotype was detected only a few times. In nucleotides, the CDR3 is TGCGCCAGCAGCTTCTCCCCCGGGGCTGGCACCGGGGAGCTGTTTTTT. It yields the protein CASSFSPGAGTGELFF. V is TRBV5-1 and J is TRBJ2-2; D might be TRBD1 or TRBD2, each matching 5 bases. This CDR3 is built from 16 residues. In germline, CDR1 is SGHRS, CDR2 YFSETQ. Trimming took 2 bases from V and 4 from J, leaving 15 bases between them.

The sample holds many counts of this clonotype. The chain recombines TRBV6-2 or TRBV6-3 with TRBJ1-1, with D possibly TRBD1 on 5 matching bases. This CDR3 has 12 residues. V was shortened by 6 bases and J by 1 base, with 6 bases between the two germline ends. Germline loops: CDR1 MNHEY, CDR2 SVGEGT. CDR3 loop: CASRDTNTEAFF. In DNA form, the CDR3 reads TGTGCCAGCAGGGACACGAACACTGAAGCTTTCTTT.

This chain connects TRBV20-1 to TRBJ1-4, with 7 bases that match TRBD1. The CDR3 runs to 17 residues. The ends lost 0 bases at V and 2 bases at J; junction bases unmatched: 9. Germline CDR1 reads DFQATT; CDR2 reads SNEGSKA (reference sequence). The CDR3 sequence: CSARDSGGGATNEKLFF. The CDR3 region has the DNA TGCAGTGCTAGAGATTCGGGAGGGGGCGCGACTAATGAAAAACTGTTTTTT.

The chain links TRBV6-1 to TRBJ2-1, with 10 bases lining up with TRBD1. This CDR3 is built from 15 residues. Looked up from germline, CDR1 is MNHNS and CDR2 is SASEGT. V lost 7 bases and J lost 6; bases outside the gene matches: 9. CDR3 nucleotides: TGTGCCAGCACCCAGGGACAGGGGTGGTCCAATGAGCAGTTCTTC. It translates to CASTQGQGWSNEQFF.

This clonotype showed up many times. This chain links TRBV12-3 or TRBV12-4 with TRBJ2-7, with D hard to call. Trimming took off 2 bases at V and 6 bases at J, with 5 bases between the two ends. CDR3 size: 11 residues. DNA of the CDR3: TGTGCCAGCAGTTTATATCGCGAGCAGTACTTC. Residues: CASSLYREQYF.

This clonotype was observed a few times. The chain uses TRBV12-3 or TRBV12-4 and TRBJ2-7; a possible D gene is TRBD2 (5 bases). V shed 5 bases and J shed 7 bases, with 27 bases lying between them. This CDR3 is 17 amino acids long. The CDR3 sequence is CASSHLKLGRMGSEQYF. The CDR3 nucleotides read TGTGCCAGCAGTCATCTTAAGCTCGGACGGATGGGGAGTGAGCAGTACTTC.

The DNA for the CDR3 is TGTGCCAGCAGGTTCTACGAGCAGTACTTC. The encoded protein is CASRFYEQYF. The genes are TRBV28 and TRBJ2-7; D call uncertain. The CDR3 consists of 10 residues. V lost 6 bases and J 3 bases, leaving 3 bases between the germline ends. Germline CDR1 is MDHEN and CDR2 is SYDVKM.